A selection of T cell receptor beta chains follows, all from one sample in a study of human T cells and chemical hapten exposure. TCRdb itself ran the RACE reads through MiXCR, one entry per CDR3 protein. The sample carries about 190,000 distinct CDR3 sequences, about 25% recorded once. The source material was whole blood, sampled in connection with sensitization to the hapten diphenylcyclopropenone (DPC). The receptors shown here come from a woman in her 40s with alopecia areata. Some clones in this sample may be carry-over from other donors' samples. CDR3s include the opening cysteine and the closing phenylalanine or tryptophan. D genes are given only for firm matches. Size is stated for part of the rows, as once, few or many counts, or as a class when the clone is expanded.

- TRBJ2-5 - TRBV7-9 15 CASSPNSRGKETQYF TGTGCCAGCAGCCCAAACTCTAGAGGAAAGGAGACCCAGTACTTC
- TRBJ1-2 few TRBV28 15 CASSLKHGGDYGYTF TGTGCCAGCAGTTTGAAGCATGGCGGCGACTATGGCTACACCTTC
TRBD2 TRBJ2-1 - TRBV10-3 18 CAISPGLAGGISYNEQFF TGTGCCATCAGCCCGGGACTAGCGGGGGGAATTTCCTACAATGAGCAGTTCTTC
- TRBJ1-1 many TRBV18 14 CASSRDRPNTEAFF TGTGCCAGCTCAAGAGACAGGCCGAACACTGAAGCTTTCTTT
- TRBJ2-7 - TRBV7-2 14 CASSWGVTGFEQYF TGTGCCAGCAGCTGGGGGGTGACAGGATTCGAGCAGTACTTC
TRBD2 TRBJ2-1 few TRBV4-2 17 CASSRSAGLAASNEQFF TGTGCCAGCAGCCGCTCCGCCGGACTAGCGGCTTCCAATGAGCAGTTCTTC
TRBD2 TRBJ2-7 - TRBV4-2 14 CASSPGLGSLEQYF TGTGCCAGCAGCCCGGGACTAGGGTCCCTCGAGCAGTACTTC
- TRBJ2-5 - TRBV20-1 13 CSARVTSKETQYF TGCAGTGCTAGAGTGACTTCTAAAGAGACCCAGTACTTC
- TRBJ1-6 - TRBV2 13 CASSGQVDSPLHF TGTGCCAGCAGTGGCCAGGTAGATTCACCCCTCCACTTT
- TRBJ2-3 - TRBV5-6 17 CASSMNGFRSTTDTQYF TGTGCCAGCAGCATGAACGGTTTTCGGTCCACTACAGATACGCAGTATTTT
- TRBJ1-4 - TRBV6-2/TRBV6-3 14 CASSYPGRSEKLFF TGTGCCAGCAGTTACCCAGGGAGGAGTGAAAAACTGTTTTTT
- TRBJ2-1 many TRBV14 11 CASSQDVVQFF TGTGCCAGCAGCCAAGATGTCGTGCAGTTCTTC
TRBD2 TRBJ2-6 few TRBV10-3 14 CAIRREAGANVLTF TGTGCCATCAGGCGGGAGGCTGGGGCCAACGTCCTGACTTTC
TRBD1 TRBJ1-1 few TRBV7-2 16 CASSYQTTGMNTEAFF TGTGCCAGCAGCTATCAAACGACAGGGATGAACACTGAAGCTTTCTTT
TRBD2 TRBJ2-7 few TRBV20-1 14 CSAPRAGQSYEQYF TGCAGTGCTCCCCGAGCGGGGCAGTCCTACGAGCAGTACTTC
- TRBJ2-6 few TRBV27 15 CASSLQSSGANVLTF TGTGCCAGCAGTTTGCAGTCCTCTGGGGCCAACGTCCTGACTTTC
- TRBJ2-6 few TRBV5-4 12 CASSLDVAVLTF TGTGCCAGCAGCTTGGACGTGGCCGTCCTGACTTTC
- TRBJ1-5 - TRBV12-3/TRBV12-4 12 CASSDGNQPQHF TGTGCCAGCAGTGACGGAAATCAGCCCCAGCATTTT
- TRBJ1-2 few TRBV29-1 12 CSVDHQNYGYTF TGCAGCGTTGATCACCAGAACTATGGCTACACCTTC
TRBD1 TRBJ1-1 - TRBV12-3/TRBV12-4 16 CASSSQGAGWHTEAFF TGTGCCAGCAGTTCCCAGGGGGCAGGGTGGCACACTGAAGCTTTCTTT
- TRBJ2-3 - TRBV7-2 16 CASSQGDGDSQWTQYF TGTGCCAGCAGCCAAGGTGATGGGGACTCCCAGTGGACGCAGTATTTT
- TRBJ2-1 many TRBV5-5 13 CASSFSDYSEQFF TGTGCCAGCAGCTTCTCAGATTACAGTGAGCAGTTCTTC
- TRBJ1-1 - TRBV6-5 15 CASSYSGGETTEAFF TGTGCCAGCAGTTACTCCGGGGGCGAGACCACTGAAGCTTTCTTT
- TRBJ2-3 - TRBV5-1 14 CASTPEQATDTQYF TGCGCCAGCACTCCTGAACAGGCCACAGATACGCAGTATTTT
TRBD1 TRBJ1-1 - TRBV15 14 CATSRDRGNTEAFF TGTGCCACCAGCAGGGACAGGGGAAACACTGAAGCTTTCTTT
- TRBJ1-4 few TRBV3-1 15 CASSLLTDGPEKLFF TGTGCCAGCAGCCTACTGACGGACGGGCCTGAAAAACTGTTTTTT
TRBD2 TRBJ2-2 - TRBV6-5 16 CASSRLAGGHTGELFF TGTGCCAGCAGCCGACTAGCGGGAGGCCACACCGGGGAGCTGTTTTTT
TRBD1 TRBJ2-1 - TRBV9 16 CASSVDSTGGQREQFF TGTGCCAGCAGCGTAGATTCGACAGGGGGACAAAGAGAGCAGTTCTTC
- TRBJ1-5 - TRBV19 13 CASSIDHEGQQHF TGTGCCAGTAGTATAGATCATGAAGGACAGCAGCATTTT
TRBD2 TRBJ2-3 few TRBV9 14 CASSVRGRPDTQYF TGTGCCAGCAGCGTACGCGGGAGGCCTGATACGCAGTATTTT
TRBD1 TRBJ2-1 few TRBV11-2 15 CASSFRTGYGNEQFF TGTGCCAGCAGCTTCCGGACAGGGTACGGTAATGAGCAGTTCTTC
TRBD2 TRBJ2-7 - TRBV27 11 CAPGGVWEQYF TGTGCCCCGGGAGGGGTCTGGGAGCAGTACTTC
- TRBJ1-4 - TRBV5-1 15 CASGPGSGGNEKLFF TGCGCCAGCGGACCAGGGAGTGGGGGTAATGAAAAACTGTTTTTT
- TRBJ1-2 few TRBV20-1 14 CSAHVGVANYGYTF TGCAGTGCTCACGTAGGGGTCGCTAACTATGGCTACACCTTC
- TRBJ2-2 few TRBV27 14 CASRGMASTGELFF TGTGCCAGCAGGGGTATGGCCAGCACCGGGGAGCTGTTTTTT
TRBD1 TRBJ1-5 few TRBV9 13 CASSATGSQPQHF TGTGCCAGCAGCGCGACAGGGAGTCAGCCCCAGCATTTT
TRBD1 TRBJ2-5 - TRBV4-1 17 CASSPGRGPIRQETQYF TGCGCCAGCAGCCCCGGAAGGGGGCCCATCCGCCAAGAGACCCAGTACTTC
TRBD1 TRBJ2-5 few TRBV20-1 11 CSGDRGQTQYF TGCAGTGGGGACAGGGGGCAGACCCAGTACTTC
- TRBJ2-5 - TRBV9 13 CASQRAPAETQYF TGTGCCAGCCAGCGGGCACCAGCAGAGACCCAGTACTTC
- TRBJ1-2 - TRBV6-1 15 CASSEGSGGSYGYTF TGTGCCAGCAGTGAAGGGTCAGGAGGTAGCTATGGCTACACCTTC